This TCR beta chain originates from a study of T cell responses to AZD1222 COVID-19 vaccine. Points on this clone: Different DNA sequences within this sample yield the same CDR3.

TCRdb's table, derived via immunoSEQ multiplex PCR, lists solely in-frame clones and lacks some. This table holds about 200,000 clones, about 94% found once. Trimming removed 2 bases from V and 1 base from J, with 5 bases in between. This CDR3 spans 13 amino acids. Germline V lookup: CDR1 MNHEY, CDR2 SVGAGI. This sequence originates from an adult who received the AZD1222 COVID-19 vaccine. Sequencing was performed on peripheral blood, taken 28 days after the second AZD1222 dose. The chain is built from TRBV6-5 and TRBJ1-1; D uncertain. The CDR3 spells CASSYGRNTEAFF. CDR3 nucleotide sequence: TGTGCCAGCAGTTACGGCAGGAACACTGAAGCTTTCTTT.